These 10 T cell receptor beta chains came from one sample sequenced in a study of shared clonotypes between healthy human individuals. Some clones are missing from TCRdb's copy, which holds only in-frame ones; the method was immunoSEQ multiplex PCR. Of around 2.5 million clones in the sample, under 95% were seen once. The sequencing sample was made of naive CD4+ T cells from PBMCs. Subset of the sample: CD45RA+ positively selected. These receptors were taken from a man in his late teens or twenties in good health. Some clones in this sample may be carry-over from other donors' samples.

This chain joins TRBV2 and TRBJ2-1; the D gene is possibly TRBD2 (5 bases). The CDR3 has 12 amino acids. CDR1 and CDR2 (germline): SNHLY, FYNNEI. The V gene lost 3 bases and the J gene lost 10 bases, with 10 bases spanning the gap. The CDR3 reads CASSEMGEEQFF. In DNA, the CDR3 is TGTGCCAGCAGTGAGATGGGAGAAGAGCAGTTCTTC.

The chain carries TRBV5-4 and TRBJ1-2; 10 bases fit TRBD1. Germline V gene sequence: CDR1 SGHNT, CDR2 YYREEE (reference sequence). Germline trimming cut 6 bases from V and 2 bases from J; bases unmatched to any gene: 4. The CDR3 sequence is 14 residues long. Written as DNA, the CDR3 is TGTGCCAGCAAACCGGGACAGGGGAACTATGGCTACACCTTC. Encoded protein: CASKPGQGNYGYTF.

The V and J genes are TRBV5-8 and TRBJ1-3; unclear D gene. The V end lost 1 base, the J end lost 1 base, and 6 bases lay between the germline ends. Germline V gene data show CDR1 as SGHTS and CDR2 as YDEGEE. CDR3 length: 14 residues. Here the CDR3 reads CASSLRESGNTIYF. The CDR3 DNA reads as TGTGCCAGCAGCTTGAGGGAGTCTGGAAACACCATATATTTT. Variable domain in full (rest from reference TRBV5-8 and TRBJ1-3): EAGVTQSPTHLIKTRGQQATLRCSPISGHTSVYWYQQALGLGLQFLLWYDEGEERNRGNFPPRFSGRQFPNYSSELNVNALELEDSALYLCASSLRESGNTIYFGEGSWLTVV.

The chain joins TRBV5-4 to TRBJ2-2; TRBD2 aligns across 7 bases. V was clipped by 3 bases and J by 8 bases; unmatched bases: 16. This CDR3 is 17 amino acids long. CDR1 is SGHNT and CDR2 is YYREEE in the germline V gene (reference sequence). CDR3 sequence: CASSWFVGTTDLGELFF. The CDR3 bases are TGTGCCAGCAGCTGGTTCGTCGGGACTACGGATTTGGGGGAGCTGTTTTTT.

CDR3 residues: CASSRRRQETQYF. The DNA for the CDR3 is TGTGCCAGCAGCCGCCGACGACAAGAGACCCAGTACTTC. The chain links TRBV5-6 to TRBJ2-5; unclear D gene. The germline V and J ends were trimmed by 4 bases and 2 bases, with 9 bases remaining between them. Germline V CDR1 and CDR2: SGHDT, YYEEEE. This CDR3 has 13 residues.

As concerns this clone: This specimen includes other DNA sequences encoding the same CDR3. The chain has TRBV29-1 and TRBJ2-7; the D is unclear. Per germline, CDR1 SQVTM and CDR2 ANQGSEA. Trimming took off 6 bases at V and 0 bases at J, with 9 bases between the two ends. The CDR3 runs 12 residues. The CDR3 loop is CSVKRSSYEQYF. CDR3 DNA: TGCAGCGTGAAGAGGAGCTCCTACGAGCAGTACTTC.

This clone has more than one count but fewer than ten. This chain links TRBV2 with TRBJ2-1; either TRBD1 or TRBD2 may supply D (5 bases each). V was trimmed by 6 bases and J by 6 bases, leaving 9 bases between them. This CDR3 comprises 12 residues. Germline V gene lookup returns CDR1 SNHLY and CDR2 FYNNEI. The CDR3 region is CASSARGNEQFF. DNA of the CDR3: TGTGCCAGCAGCGCGAGGGGCAATGAGCAGTTCTTC.

This chain links TRBV15 with TRBJ1-2; the D is unclear. V lost 1 base, J lost 4 bases, and 10 bases lay in between. CDR1 LNHNV and CDR2 YYDKDF come from the germline V gene (reference sequence). This CDR3 region has 14 residues. In DNA form, the CDR3 reads TGTGCCACCAGCAGAGCCCGGGATCTCTATGGCTACACCTTC. It translates to CATSRARDLYGYTF. The complete variable domain, with remaining parts taken from reference TRBV15 and TRBJ1-2, reads DAMVIQNPRYQVTQFGKPVTLSCSQTLNHNVMYWYQQKSSQAPKLLFHYYDKDFNNEADTPDNFQSRRPNTSFCFLDIRSPGLGDTAMYLCATSRARDLYGYTFGSGTRLTVV.

The CDR3 DNA sequence: TGTGCCGTGGGAGGGGGGTATGCAACTAATGAAAAACTGTTTTTT. Its protein product is CAVGGGYATNEKLFF. The J gene is TRBJ1-4, the V gene TRBV7-9, with D perhaps TRBD1 (6 bases). The V gene lost 11 bases and the J gene lost 0 bases, with 16 bases spanning the gap. The length of the CDR3 is 15 residues. Germline CDR1 and CDR2: SEHNR and FQNEAQ (reference sequence).

The genes are TRBV25-1 and TRBJ1-2; 8 bases map to TRBD1. V lost 6 bases, J lost 8 bases, and 14 bases stayed unmatched. This CDR3 contains 15 residues. Germline loops: CDR1 MGHDK, CDR2 SYGVNS. The CDR3 DNA sequence: TGTGCCAGCAGCTCTCCGGGACAGGCCTACTTAGGCTACACCTTC. Translated: CASSSPGQAYLGYTF.